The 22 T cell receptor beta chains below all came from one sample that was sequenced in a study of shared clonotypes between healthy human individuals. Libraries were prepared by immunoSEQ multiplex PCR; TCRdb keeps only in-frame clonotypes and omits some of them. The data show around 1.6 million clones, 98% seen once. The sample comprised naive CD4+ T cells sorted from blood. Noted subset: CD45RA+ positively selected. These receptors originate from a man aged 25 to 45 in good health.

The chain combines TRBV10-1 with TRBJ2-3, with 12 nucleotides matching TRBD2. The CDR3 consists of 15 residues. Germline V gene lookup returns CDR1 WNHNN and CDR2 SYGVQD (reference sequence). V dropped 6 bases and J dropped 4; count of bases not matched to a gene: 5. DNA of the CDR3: TGCGCCAGCAGCCGACTAGCGGGAGAAGCAGATACGCAGTATTTT. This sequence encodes CASSRLAGEADTQYF.

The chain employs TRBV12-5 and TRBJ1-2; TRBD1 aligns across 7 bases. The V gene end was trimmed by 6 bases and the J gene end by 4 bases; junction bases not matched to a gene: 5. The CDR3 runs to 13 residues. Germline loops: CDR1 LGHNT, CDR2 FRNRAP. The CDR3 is CASGQGGGYGYTF. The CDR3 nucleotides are TGTGCTAGTGGCCAGGGGGGAGGCTATGGCTACACCTTC.

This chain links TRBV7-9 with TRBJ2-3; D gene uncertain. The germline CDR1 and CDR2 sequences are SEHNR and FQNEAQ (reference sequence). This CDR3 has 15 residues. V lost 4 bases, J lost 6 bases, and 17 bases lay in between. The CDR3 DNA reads TGTGCCAGCAGCTATAGGGTCCAAGGGTCCGATACGCAGTATTTT. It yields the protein CASSYRVQGSDTQYF.

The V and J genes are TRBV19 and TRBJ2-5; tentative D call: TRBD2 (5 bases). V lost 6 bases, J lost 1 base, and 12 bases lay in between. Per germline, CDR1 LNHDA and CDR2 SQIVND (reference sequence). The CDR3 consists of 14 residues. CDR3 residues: CASSRRGFQETQYF. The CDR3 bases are TGTGCCAGTAGCCGCCGAGGGTTCCAAGAGACCCAGTACTTC.

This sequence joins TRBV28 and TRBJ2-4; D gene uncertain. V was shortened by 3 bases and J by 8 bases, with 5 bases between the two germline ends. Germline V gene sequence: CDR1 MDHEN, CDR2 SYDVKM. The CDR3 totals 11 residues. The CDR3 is CASSFTDIQYF. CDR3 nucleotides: TGTGCCAGCAGTTTTACGGACATTCAGTACTTC.

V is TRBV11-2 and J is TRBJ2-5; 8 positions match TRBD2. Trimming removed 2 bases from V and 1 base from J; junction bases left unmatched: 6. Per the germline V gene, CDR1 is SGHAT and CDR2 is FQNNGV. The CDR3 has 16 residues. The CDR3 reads CASSLTGGTIQETQYF. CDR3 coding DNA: TGTGCCAGCAGCTTAACGGGAGGGACGATCCAAGAGACCCAGTACTTC.

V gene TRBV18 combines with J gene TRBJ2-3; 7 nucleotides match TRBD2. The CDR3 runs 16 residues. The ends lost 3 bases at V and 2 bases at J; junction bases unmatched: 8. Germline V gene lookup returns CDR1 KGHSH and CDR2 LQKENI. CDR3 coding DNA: TGTGCCAGCTCACCTATAGGGAGGGGCACCACAGATACGCAGTATTTT. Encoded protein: CASSPIGRGTTDTQYF.

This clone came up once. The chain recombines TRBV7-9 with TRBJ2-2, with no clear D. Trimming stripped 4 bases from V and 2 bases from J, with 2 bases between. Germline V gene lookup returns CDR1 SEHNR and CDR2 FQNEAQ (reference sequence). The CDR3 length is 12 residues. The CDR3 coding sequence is TGTGCCAGCAGCTACAACACCGGGGAGCTGTTTTTT. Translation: CASSYNTGELFF.

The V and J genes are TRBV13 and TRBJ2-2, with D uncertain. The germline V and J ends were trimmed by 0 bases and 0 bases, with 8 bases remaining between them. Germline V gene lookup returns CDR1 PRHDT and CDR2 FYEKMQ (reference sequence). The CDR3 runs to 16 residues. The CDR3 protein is CASSLGGGPNTGELFF. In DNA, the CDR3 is TGTGCCAGCAGCTTAGGCGGTGGGCCGAACACCGGGGAGCTGTTTTTT.

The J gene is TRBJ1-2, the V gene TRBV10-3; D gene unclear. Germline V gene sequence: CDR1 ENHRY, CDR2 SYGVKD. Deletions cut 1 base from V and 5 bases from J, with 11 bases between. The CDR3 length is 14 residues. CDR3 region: CAISEYGSEYGYTF. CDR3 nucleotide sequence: TGTGCCATCAGTGAGTATGGGTCAGAGTATGGCTACACCTTC.

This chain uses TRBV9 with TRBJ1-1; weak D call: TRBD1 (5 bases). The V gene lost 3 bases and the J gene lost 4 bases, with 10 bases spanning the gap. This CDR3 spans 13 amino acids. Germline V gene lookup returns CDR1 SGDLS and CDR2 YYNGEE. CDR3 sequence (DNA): TGTGCCAGCAGCGCCTCCGGGACCACTGAAGCTTTCTTT. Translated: CASSASGTTEAFF.

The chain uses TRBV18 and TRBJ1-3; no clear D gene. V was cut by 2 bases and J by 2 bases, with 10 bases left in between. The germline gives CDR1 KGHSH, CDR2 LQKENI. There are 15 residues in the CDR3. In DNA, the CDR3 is TGTGCCAGCTCACCAGAAAACGTCGCTGGAAACACCATATATTTT. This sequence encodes CASSPENVAGNTIYF. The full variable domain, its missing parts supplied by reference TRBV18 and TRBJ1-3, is NAGVMQNPRHLVRRRGQEARLRCSPMKGHSHVYWYRQLPEEGLKFMVYLQKENIIDESGMPKERFSAEFPKEGPSILRIQQVVRGDSAAYFCASSPENVAGNTIYFGEGSWLTVV.

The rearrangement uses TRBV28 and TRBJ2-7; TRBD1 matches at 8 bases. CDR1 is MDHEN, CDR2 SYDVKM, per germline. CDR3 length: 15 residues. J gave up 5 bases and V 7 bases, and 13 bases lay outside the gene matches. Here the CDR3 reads CASTTGGTGGDEQYF. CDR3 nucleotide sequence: TGTGCCAGCACCACCGGGGGCACAGGGGGAGACGAGCAGTACTTC.

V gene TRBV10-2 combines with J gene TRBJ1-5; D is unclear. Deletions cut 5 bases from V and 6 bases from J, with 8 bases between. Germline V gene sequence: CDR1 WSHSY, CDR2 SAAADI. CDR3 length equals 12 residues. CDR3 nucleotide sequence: TGCGCCAGCAGTCCCCCATTTCAGCCCCAGCATTTT. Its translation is CASSPPFQPQHF.

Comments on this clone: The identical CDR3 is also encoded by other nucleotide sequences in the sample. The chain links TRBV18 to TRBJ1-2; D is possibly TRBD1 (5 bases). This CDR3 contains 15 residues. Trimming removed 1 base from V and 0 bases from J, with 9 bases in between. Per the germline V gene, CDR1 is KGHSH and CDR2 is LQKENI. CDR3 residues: CASSPRGQPNYGYTF. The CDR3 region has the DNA TGTGCCAGCTCACCACGGGGCCAACCTAACTATGGCTACACCTTC.

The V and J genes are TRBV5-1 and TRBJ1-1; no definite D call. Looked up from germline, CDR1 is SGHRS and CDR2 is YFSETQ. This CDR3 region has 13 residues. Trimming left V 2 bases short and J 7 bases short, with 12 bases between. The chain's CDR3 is CASSLGKTFEAFF. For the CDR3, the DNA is TGCGCCAGCAGCTTAGGAAAGACATTTGAAGCTTTCTTT.

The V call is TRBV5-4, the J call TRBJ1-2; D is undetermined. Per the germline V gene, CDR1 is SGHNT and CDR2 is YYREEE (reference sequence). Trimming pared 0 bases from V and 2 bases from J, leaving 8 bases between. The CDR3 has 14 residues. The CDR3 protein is CASSLEQTNYGYTF. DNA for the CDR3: TGTGCCAGCAGCTTGGAACAGACAAACTATGGCTACACCTTC.

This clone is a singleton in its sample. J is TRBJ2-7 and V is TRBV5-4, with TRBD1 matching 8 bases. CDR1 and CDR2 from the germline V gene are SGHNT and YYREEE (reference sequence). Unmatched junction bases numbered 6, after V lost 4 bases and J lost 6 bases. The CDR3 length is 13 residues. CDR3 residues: CASSRGQGREQYF. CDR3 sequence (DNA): TGTGCCAGCAGCCGTGGACAGGGTCGCGAGCAGTACTTC. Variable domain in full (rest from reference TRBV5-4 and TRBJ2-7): ETGVTQSPTHLIKTRGQQVTLRCSSQSGHNTVSWYQQALGQGPQFIFQYYREEENGRGNFPPRFSGLQFPNYSSELNVNALELDDSALYLCASSRGQGREQYFGPGTRLTVT.

The CDR3 nucleotides are TGTGCCAGCAGCTTGAGGCAAGAGACCCAGTACTTC. It yields the protein CASSLRQETQYF. The V call is TRBV13, the J call TRBJ2-5; no definite D call. Trimming left V 3 bases short and J 2 bases short, with 4 bases between. The CDR3 extends over 12 amino acids. CDR1 is PRHDT, CDR2 FYEKMQ, per germline (reference sequence). The variable domain in full, with the rest retrieved from reference TRBV13 and TRBJ2-5, is AAGVIQSPRHLIKEKRETATLKCYPIPRHDTVYWYQQGPGQDPQFLISFYEKMQSDKGSIPDRFSAQQFSDYHSELNMSSLELGDSALYFCASSLRQETQYFGPGTRLLVL.

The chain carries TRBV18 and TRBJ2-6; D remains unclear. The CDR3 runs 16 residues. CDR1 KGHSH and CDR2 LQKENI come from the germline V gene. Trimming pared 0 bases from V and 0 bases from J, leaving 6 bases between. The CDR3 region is CASSPPFGSGANVLTF. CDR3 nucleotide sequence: TGTGCCAGCTCACCACCGTTCGGCTCTGGGGCCAACGTCCTGACTTTC.

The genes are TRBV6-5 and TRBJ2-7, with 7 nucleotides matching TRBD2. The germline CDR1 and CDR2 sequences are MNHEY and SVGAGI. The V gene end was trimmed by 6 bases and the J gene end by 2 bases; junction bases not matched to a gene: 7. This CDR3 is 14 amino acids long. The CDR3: CASSRRREPYEQYF. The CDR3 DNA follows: TGTGCCAGCAGCCGGAGGCGGGAGCCCTACGAGCAGTACTTC.

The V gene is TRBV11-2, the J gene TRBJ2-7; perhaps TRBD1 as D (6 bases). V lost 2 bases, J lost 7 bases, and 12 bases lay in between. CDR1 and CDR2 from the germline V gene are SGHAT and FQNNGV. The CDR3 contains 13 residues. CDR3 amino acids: CASSLMGASEQYF. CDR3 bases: TGTGCCAGCAGCTTAATGGGGGCGTCAGAGCAGTACTTC.